The 14 T cell receptor beta chains presented below share a single source sample, sequenced in a study of monozygotic twins with inflammatory bowel disease. With the 5' RACE reads reprocessed, TCRdb shows one record per CDR3 protein and no DNA. Here the sample table reports approximately 330,000 distinct CDR3 sequences. What was sequenced was blood. The receptors were sampled from a human donor with ulcerative colitis or Crohn's disease, or a healthy co-twin of an affected twin (not recorded which).

This chain uses TRBV29-1 with TRBJ2-2; TCRdb's D call of TRBD1 is untestable without DNA. Germline V gives CDR1 SQVTM, CDR2 ANQGSEA. The CDR3 runs 13 residues. CDR3 amino acids: CSVDWGANGELFF.

CDR3 amino acids: CASSQRGTGNTGELFF. This chain joins TRBV28 and TRBJ2-2; the D gene TCRdb calls, TRBD1, cannot be checked with no DNA. CDR1 and CDR2 from the germline V gene are MDHEN and SYDVKM. There are 16 residues in the CDR3. Full variable domain (rest looked up from reference TRBV28 and TRBJ2-2): DVKVTQSSRYLVKRTGEKVFLECVQDMDHENMFWYRQDPGLGLRLIYFSYDVKMKEKGDIPEGYSVSREKKERFSLILESASTNQTSMYLCASSQRGTGNTGELFFGEGSRLTVL.

The J gene is TRBJ2-1, the V gene TRBV20-1. Germline CDR1 reads DFQATT; CDR2 reads SNEGSKA (reference sequence). The CDR3 runs 14 residues. The CDR3: CSARDGRRANEQFF.

V and J are TRBV5-1 and TRBJ1-1; TCRdb's D call, TRBD1, is unchecked because there is no DNA. The CDR3 loop spans 13 amino acids. Per germline, CDR1 SGHRS and CDR2 YFSETQ. The CDR3 sequence is CASSSEPVDVAFF.

The gene calls are TRBV12-3 or TRBV12-4 and TRBJ1-5; there is no DNA to check the TCRdb D call of TRBD1. The CDR3 sequence is 14 residues long. The CDR3 spells CASSPAGTDQPQHF.

The gene calls are TRBV4-1 and TRBJ1-6; the D call of TRBD1 rests on TCRdb alone, since no DNA is present to check it. CDR1 is MGHRA and CDR2 is YSYEKL in the germline V gene. This CDR3 comprises 16 residues. The CDR3 protein is CASSQETGRKNSPLHF.

The chain is built from TRBV24-1 and TRBJ2-1; no DNA is available, so the TRBD2 call from TCRdb remains unchecked. This CDR3 is built from 16 residues. The V gene's germline CDR1 is KGHDR and CDR2 SFDVKD. CDR3 region: CATSDRGTAPRNEQFF.

This chain links TRBV29-1 with TRBJ1-2. Germline V CDR1 and CDR2: SQVTM, ANQGSEA. The CDR3 sequence is 15 residues long. The CDR3 spells CSVEDPEGVVSGYTF. Full variable domain (missing parts from reference TRBV29-1 and TRBJ1-2): SAVISQKPSRDICQRGTSLTIQCQVDSQVTMMFWYRQQPGQSLTLIATANQGSEATYESGFVIDKFPISRPNLTFSTLTVSNMSPEDSSIYLCSVEDPEGVVSGYTFGSGTRLTVV.

This rearrangement joins TRBV4-3 to TRBJ2-1; the D gene TCRdb calls, TRBD1, cannot be checked with no DNA. Germline CDR1 and CDR2: LGHNA and YSLEER. This CDR3 region has 16 residues. CDR3 sequence reads: CASSQEEAGYYNEQFF.

J is TRBJ2-1 and V is TRBV9. The CDR3 covers 13 residues. CDR1 and CDR2 from the germline V gene are SGDLS and YYNGEE. This CDR3 reads CASSVDPHNEQFF.

The chain employs TRBV28 and TRBJ1-1. Germline V CDR1 and CDR2: MDHEN, SYDVKM. The CDR3 is made up of 17 amino acids. The CDR3 reads CASRVGDSRDPITEAFF.

The rearrangement joins TRBV20-1 to TRBJ1-1. The germline V gene encodes CDR1 DFQATT and CDR2 SNEGSKA (reference sequence). The CDR3 length is 13 residues. The CDR3 here is CSAHAGSASEAFF.

J is TRBJ1-2 and V is TRBV6-5; TCRdb reports TRBD1, a call that lacks DNA to check it against. The CDR3 sequence is 16 residues long. Germline V gives CDR1 MNHEY, CDR2 SVGAGI. This CDR3 is CASSYSTTGGNYGYTF.

The V and J genes are TRBV12-3 or TRBV12-4 and TRBJ2-7. The CDR3 consists of 12 residues. The chain's CDR3 is CASSLNDYEQYF.